The 16 T cell receptor beta chains presented below share a single source sample, sequenced in a study of T cell responses to AZD1222 COVID-19 vaccine. Assay: immunoSEQ multiplex PCR; the TCRdb copy retains only in-frame clones and omits some. The table records 160,000 or so clones, 88% of them present only once. The sequences come from peripheral blood, collected 28 days after the second AZD1222 dose. The receptors here all came from an adult who received the AZD1222 COVID-19 vaccine.

This chain joins TRBV9 and TRBJ1-2; D may be TRBD1 (5 bases). The CDR3 loop spans 15 amino acids. Germline V gene sequence: CDR1 SGDLS, CDR2 YYNGEE. V lost 0 bases and J lost 0, with 9 bases in between. The CDR3 bases are TGTGCCAGCAGCGTAGCCGGAGGGGCTAACTATGGCTACACCTTC. Translated, it gives CASSVAGGANYGYTF.

J is TRBJ1-2 and V is TRBV6-6, with a weak D call TRBD1 (5 bases). This CDR3 spans 16 amino acids. Germline CDR1 reads MNHNY; CDR2 reads SVGAGI (reference sequence). The V end was cut by 7 bases, the J end by 5 bases, with 23 bases between. The CDR3 sequence: CASTLSGTGTVYGYTF. Here the CDR3 DNA reads TGTGCCAGCACCCTTAGTGGGACGGGGACGGTTTATGGCTACACCTTC.

The chain couples TRBV20-1 to TRBJ1-2, with 10 nucleotides matching TRBD1. Germline-derived CDR1 and CDR2 are DFQATT and SNEGSKA (reference sequence). CDR3 length: 11 amino acids. For the CDR3, the DNA is TGCAGCTCGGGACAGGGGTATGGCTACACCTTC. Translation gives CSSGQGYGYTF.

This clone came up once. This chain links TRBV5-1 with TRBJ1-5; possibly TRBD1 for D (5 bases). Germline V gene sequence: CDR1 SGHRS, CDR2 YFSETQ. The V gene lost 0 bases and the J gene lost 3 bases, with 13 bases spanning the gap. The CDR3 sequence is 16 residues long. The CDR3 nucleotides read TGCGCCAGCAGCTTGGTTCCGGACACTTACAATCAGCCCCAGCATTTT. Translated: CASSLVPDTYNQPQHF.

This rearrangement joins TRBV7-3 to TRBJ2-3; D is unresolved. The CDR3 runs 17 residues. Trimming left V 0 bases short and J 1 base short, with 14 bases between. Germline V gives CDR1 SGHTA, CDR2 FQGTGA. The DNA for the CDR3 is TGTGCCAGCAGCTTAACAATGCGGCCAAGGGGCACAGATACGCAGTATTTT. Translation gives CASSLTMRPRGTDTQYF.

This clone was recorded a few times. The chain employs TRBV7-2 and TRBJ1-4; D not certain. The CDR3 length is 14 residues. Between the trimmed V and J ends, which lost 1 base and 5 bases, there was a span of 8 bases. Germline lookup yields CDR1 SGHTA and CDR2 FQGNSA. The CDR3 is CASSLGASNEKLFF. The CDR3 nucleotides are TGTGCCAGCAGCTTAGGGGCGTCAAATGAAAAACTGTTTTTT.

This chain connects TRBV5-5 to TRBJ2-2, with 12 bases matching TRBD2. The CDR3 spans 14 residues. The germline V gene encodes CDR1 SGHKS and CDR2 YYEKEE (reference sequence). Trimming took 2 bases from V and 13 from J; bases not matched to a gene: 6. The DNA for the CDR3 is TGTGCCAGCAGCTTTCGGACTAGCGGGGTTCGGCTGTTTTTT. Protein sequence: CASSFRTSGVRLFF.

This chain connects TRBV5-6 to TRBJ2-3; weak D call: TRBD1 (5 bases). Trimming removed 0 bases at V and 3 bases at J, with 8 bases between. CDR3 length: 14 residues. CDR1 and CDR2 (germline): SGHDT, YYEEEE. The CDR3 coding sequence is TGTGCCAGCAGCTTGGGGGGCCGTACAGATACGCAGTATTTT. Its translation is CASSLGGRTDTQYF.

The V and J genes are TRBV11-3 and TRBJ1-1, with TRBD1 as a possible D gene (5 bases). Germline V gives CDR1 SGHNT, CDR2 YENEEA. The CDR3 covers 12 residues. V lost 7 bases and J 5 bases, leaving 11 bases between the germline ends. The CDR3 bases are TGTGCCAGCAAGCAGGGTGATACTGAAGCTTTCTTT. Protein: CASKQGDTEAFF.

This clone came up once. The chain recombines TRBV10-3 with TRBJ2-3; the D is unclear. CDR3 length: 17 residues. V lost 0 bases and J lost 0, with 13 bases in between. The germline V gene encodes CDR1 ENHRY and CDR2 SYGVKD. The CDR3: CAISESITVTSTDTQYF. CDR3 bases: TGTGCCATCAGTGAGTCAATCACGGTAACTAGCACAGATACGCAGTATTTT.

This chain links TRBV7-8 with TRBJ1-1; D remains ambiguous. Per the germline V gene, CDR1 is SGHVS and CDR2 is FQNEAQ. The CDR3 totals 16 residues. Trimming took off 1 base at V and 2 bases at J, with 14 bases between the two ends. The DNA for the CDR3 is TGTGCCAGCAGCTTAGGTCACAAATCCGGAAACACTGAAGCTTTCTTT. It specifies CASSLGHKSGNTEAFF.

V and J are TRBV6-5 and TRBJ1-2, with unresolved D. Trimming took off 7 bases at V and 4 bases at J, with 7 bases between the two ends. Germline CDR1 MNHEY, CDR2 SVGAGI. The CDR3 totals 11 residues. The CDR3 DNA follows: TGTGCCAGCACCCCCGGCTATGGCTACACCTTC. This sequence encodes CASTPGYGYTF.

The CDR3 DNA reads TGTGCCAGCAGTTTAGGGTTCGGGGAGCTGTTTTTT. Amino acid sequence: CASSLGFGELFF. This chain connects TRBV12-3 or TRBV12-4 to TRBJ2-2; D ambiguous. V shed 1 base and J shed 7 bases, with 4 bases lying between them. This CDR3 has 12 residues.

The genes are TRBV7-8 and TRBJ2-2; possibly TRBD1 for D (6 bases). This CDR3 has 13 amino acids. Germline CDR1 and CDR2: SGHVS and FQNEAQ. Trimming left V 5 bases short and J 6 bases short, with 10 bases between. DNA of the CDR3: TGTGCCAGCAGCGCCCACAGGGCCGGGGAGCTGTTTTTT. Its translation is CASSAHRAGELFF. The complete variable domain, with remaining parts taken from reference TRBV7-8 and TRBJ2-2, reads GAGVSQSPRYKVAKRGQDVALRCDPISGHVSLFWYQQALGQGPEFLTYFQNEAQLDKSGLPSDRFFAERPEGSVSTLKIQRTQQEDSAVYLCASSAHRAGELFFGEGSRLTVL.

The chain links TRBV9 to TRBJ2-7; TRBD2 is a possible D gene (5 bases). Deletions cut 0 bases from V and 4 bases from J, with 11 bases between. Per the germline V gene, CDR1 is SGDLS and CDR2 is YYNGEE. The length of the CDR3 is 14 residues. The CDR3 spells CASSVALEGYEQYF. The CDR3 DNA sequence: TGTGCCAGCAGCGTAGCCCTCGAGGGATACGAGCAGTACTTC.

The chain combines TRBV7-2 with TRBJ2-1; D is ambiguous. CDR3 length: 17 residues. CDR1 is SGHTA, CDR2 FQGNSA, per germline. V dropped 5 bases and J dropped 0 bases, with 17 bases sitting between them. CDR3 protein: CASSPGGRLSSYNEQFF. The CDR3 DNA is TGTGCCAGCAGCCCCGGCGGACGGCTTAGCTCCTACAATGAGCAGTTCTTC.